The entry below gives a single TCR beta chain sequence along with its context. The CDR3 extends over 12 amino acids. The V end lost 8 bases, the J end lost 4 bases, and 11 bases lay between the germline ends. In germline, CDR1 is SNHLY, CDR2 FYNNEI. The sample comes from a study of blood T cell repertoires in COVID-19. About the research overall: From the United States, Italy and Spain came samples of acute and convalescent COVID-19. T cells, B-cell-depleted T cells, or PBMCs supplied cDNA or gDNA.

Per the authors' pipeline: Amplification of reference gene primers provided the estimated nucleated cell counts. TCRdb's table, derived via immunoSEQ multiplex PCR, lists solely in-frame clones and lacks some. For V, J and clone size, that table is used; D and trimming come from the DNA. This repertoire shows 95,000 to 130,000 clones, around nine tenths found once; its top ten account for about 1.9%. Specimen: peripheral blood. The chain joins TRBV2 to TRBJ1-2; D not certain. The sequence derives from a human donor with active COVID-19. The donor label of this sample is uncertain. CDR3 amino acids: CASAELAYGYTF. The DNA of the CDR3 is TGTGCCAGCGCCGAGCTAGCCTATGGCTACACCTTC.